The clone carrying this T cell receptor beta chain is a singleton in its sample. The antigen is not known. The data belong to a study of cytomegalovirus exposure and HLA in healthy donors. Study-level results: In a later analysis, common viral pathogens appeared linked to several of the most significant clusters.

Trimming removed 4 bases from V and 4 bases from J; junction bases left unmatched: 7. Germline V gene data show CDR1 as MGHRA and CDR2 as YSYEKL. There are 15 residues in the CDR3. Primers included in the PCR were 60 Vbeta and 13 Jbeta primers. Using immunoSEQ multiplex PCR, the repertoire was profiled, and TCRdb retains in-frame clones only, with some absent. The sample contains 150,000 to 200,000 clones, more than 75% of which appear only once. Sequencing was performed on PBMCs. The clonotype originates from a woman younger than 45 in good health and CMV-seropositive. The rearrangement uses TRBV4-1 and TRBJ2-3; 8 nucleotides line up with TRBD1. The CDR3 DNA sequence: TGCGCCAGCAGCCCCAGACAGGGGTCCGCAGATACGCAGTATTTT. Its translation is CASSPRQGSADTQYF.